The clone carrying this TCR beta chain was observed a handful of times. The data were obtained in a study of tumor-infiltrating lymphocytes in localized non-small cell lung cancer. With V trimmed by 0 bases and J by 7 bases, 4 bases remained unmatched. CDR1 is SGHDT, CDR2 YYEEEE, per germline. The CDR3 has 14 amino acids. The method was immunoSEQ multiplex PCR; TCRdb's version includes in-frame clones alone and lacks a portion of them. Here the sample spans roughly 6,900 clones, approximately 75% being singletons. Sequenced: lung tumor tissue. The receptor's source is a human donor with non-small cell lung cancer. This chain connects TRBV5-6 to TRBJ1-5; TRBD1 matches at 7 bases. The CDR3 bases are TGTGCCAGCAGCTTGGGACAGGGTGGCCAGCCCCAGCATTTT. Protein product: CASSLGQGGQPQHF.